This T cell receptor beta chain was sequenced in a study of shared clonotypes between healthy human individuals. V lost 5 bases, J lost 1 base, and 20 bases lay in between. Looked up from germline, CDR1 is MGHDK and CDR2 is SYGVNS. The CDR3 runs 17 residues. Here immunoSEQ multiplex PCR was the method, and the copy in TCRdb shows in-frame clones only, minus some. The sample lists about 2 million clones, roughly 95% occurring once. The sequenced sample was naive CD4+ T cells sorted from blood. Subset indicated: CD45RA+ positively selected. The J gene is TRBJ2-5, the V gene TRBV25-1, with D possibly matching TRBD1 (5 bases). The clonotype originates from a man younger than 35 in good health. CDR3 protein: CASSTPWGLNSQETQYF. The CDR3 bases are TGTGCCAGCAGTACCCCGTGGGGCCTAAATTCCCAAGAGACCCAGTACTTC.